This TCR beta chain was identified in a study of blood T cell repertoires in COVID-19. This CDR3 contains 13 residues. Participant age was roughly 18 to 95 years, and participants resided in 20 to 30 US areas. Recovered participants had two consecutive negative NP/OP PCR tests, healthcare professional clearance, or symptom resolution. Assay: immunoSEQ multiplex PCR; the TCRdb copy retains only in-frame clones and omits some. This table holds 150,000 to 250,000 clones, roughly 90% found once. The origin of this receptor is a woman in her 30s who had recovered from COVID-19. Input material: PBMCs or T cells enriched from blood (not recorded which). The V call is TRBV21-1, the J call TRBJ1-3; TRBD1, the table's D call, was not compared with the DNA. TRBV21-1 is a pseudogene segment. CDR3 sequence: CARFGQRGNTIYF. The CDR3 DNA sequence: TGTGCCAGGTTCGGACAGAGAGGAAACACCATATATTTT.